This TCR beta chain was profiled in a study of CD8+ T cells in alopecia areata. Study-wide background: For the treated group, dosing was oral tofacitinib at 5 to 10 mg twice daily. Among treated patients, severity was scored by affected scalp area percentage. Study results and caveats: Many expanded lesional clones persisted in scalp and blood during tofacitinib. On tofacitinib, scalp clonality and expanded CD8+ clones among top 100 fell significantly.

The ends lost 4 bases at V and 2 bases at J; junction bases unmatched: 2. The germline gives CDR1 SEHNR, CDR2 FQNEAQ (reference sequence). The length of the CDR3 is 14 residues. Treatment denoted: oral pan-JAK inhibitor, 5-10 mg twice daily. Details on this clone: Its antigen is not known.

RNA extraction was followed by reverse transcription into cDNA, which acted as the sequencing template. Profiling relied on immunoSEQ multiplex PCR, and the TCRdb table lists in-frame clones only, not all of them. Among 120,000 or so clones listed, about 61% were seen once. The gene calls are TRBV7-9 and TRBJ1-1, with 9 positions matching TRBD1. The sample consisted of CD8+ T cells sorted from blood, taken at week 4, from a patient treated with tofacitinib. This clonotype was sampled from a human donor with alopecia areata. Here the CDR3 reads CASSSTGGNTEAFF. For the CDR3, the DNA is TGTGCCAGCAGCTCCACAGGGGGCAACACTGAAGCTTTCTTT.